This entry describes one TCR beta chain. These data are taken from a study of CD8 T cells in ankylosing spondylitis. TCRdb independently ran MiXCR on the 5' RACE reads; one entry per CDR3 protein. The sample carries approximately 150,000 distinct CDR3 sequences, about 32% recorded once. Germline V gene lookup returns CDR1 MDHEN and CDR2 SYDVKM. CDR3 size: 12 residues. With 2 bases removed from V and 3 bases from J, the gap between germline ends came to 5 bases. The V gene is TRBV28, the J gene TRBJ2-7; D unresolved. The sample taken for sequencing was synovial fluid, either unsorted or a sorted T cell fraction (not recorded which). The receptor was derived from a male donor with ankylosing spondylitis. The CDR3 here is CASSLLNYEQYF. The CDR3 nucleotides read TGTGCCAGCAGTTTACTCAACTACGAGCAGTACTTC. Looking up the rest from reference TRBV28 and TRBJ2-7 gives the full variable domain: DVKVTQSSRYLVKRTGEKVFLECVQDMDHENMFWYRQDPGLGLRLIYFSYDVKMKEKGDIPEGYSVSREKKERFSLILESASTNQTSMYLCASSLLNYEQYFGPGTRLTVT.